The TCR beta chain described here comes from a study of neurological immune-mediated disorders. General study results and limits: The most TCR clonal expansion was seen in HTLV-1-associated myelopathy, and the least was seen in multiple sclerosis, which fell below healthy controls.

Via MiXCR, TCRdb re-called the 5' RACE reads, giving one row per CDR3 protein. Found here are 50,000 to 60,000 distinct CDR3 sequences, 3% to 4% of them singletons; the top ten hold around 2%. This clonotype was counted many times. What it binds is not known. Trimming took off 5 bases at V and 3 bases at J, with 13 bases between the two ends. This CDR3 contains 14 residues. This TCR was recovered from a woman aged 40-49 years with multiple sclerosis. The V call is TRBV12-3 or TRBV12-4, the J call TRBJ1-1; D is perhaps TRBD1 (6 bases). Material: CD4+ T cells from blood. The CDR3 sequence: CASSPGVSDTEAFF. The CDR3 bases are TGTGCCAGCAGTCCAGGGGTATCAGACACTGAAGCTTTCTTT.